The text below deals with one T cell receptor (beta chain). What it binds is unknown. The authors reverse transcribed all of the isolated RNA, so sequencing captured expressed TCRB transcripts. The table came from immunoSEQ multiplex PCR; TCRdb's copy has only in-frame clones and leaves some out. The table shows roughly 290,000 clones, with 15% occurring only once. CDR1 is SNHLY, CDR2 FYNNEI, per germline. The CDR3 runs 15 residues. The trim removed 8 bases at V and 0 bases at J, leaving 9 bases unmatched. This sample is part of a study of beta chain features in type 1 diabetes. Study-wide results and caveats: Type 1 diabetes patients showed fewer insertions and more deletions at VDJ junctions. These data did not resolve whether HLA type affects TCRB rearrangement. Researchers report that Type 1 diabetes patients had moderately but significantly shorter TCRB CDR3s across all four CD4+ subsets.

Each of the CD4+ naive, central memory, regulatory and stem cell-like memory populations was sorted via CD45RO/CCR7/CD25/CD127/CD95/CD27. Input material: naive CD4+ T cells from blood. The origin of this receptor is a man between 18 and 35 years old with type 1 diabetes. The V gene is TRBV2, the J gene TRBJ2-7; 8 nucleotides align to TRBD2. The DNA of the CDR3 is TGTGCCAGCGGGGCAGCGGGGGCTCGCTCCTACGAGCAGTACTTC. It is translated as CASGAAGARSYEQYF. The complete variable domain, with remaining parts taken from reference TRBV2 and TRBJ2-7, reads EPEVTQTPSHQVTQMGQEVILRCVPISNHLYFYWYRQILGQKVEFLVSFYNNEISEKSEIFDDQFSVERPDGSNFTLKIRSTKLEDSAMYFCASGAAGARSYEQYFGPGTRLTVT.